Described below is a single T cell receptor (beta chain) sequence and its context. This clone was counted only a few times. What this receptor recognizes is not known. Base qualities are not provided; no much larger clone lies one nucleotide away. This sample is part of a study of blood T cell repertoires in COVID-19 (dated by TCRdb to 2020 to 2021). Broadly, across the study: Samples from collaborators originated in the United States, Italy and Spain and spanned both the acute and convalescent phases of COVID-19. The prospective study material was composed of cDNA or gDNA derived from T cells, B-cell-depleted T cells, or PBMCs. Deeply sampled blood TCRbeta repertoires from subjects exposed to, actively infected with, or recovered from COVID-19 were included in the dataset. A freely available public database, intended as a resource for researchers studying the immune response to SARS-CoV-2, is where the repertoires were released. The samples were drawn from the first 160 participants of the ongoing ImmuneRACE study and from more than 1,000 subjects provided by 6 global collaborators. Sample metadata almost always included a de-identified subject ID, COVID-19 status, age in years and sex. HLA class I and class II types, where available, came from metadata supplied by the sample provider rather than from assay-based typing. The full study reports these points: The quantity of clinical and demographic metadata differed by source and by participant and was supplied without curation.

V was cut back by 3 bases and J by 1 base, leaving a gap of 15 bases between them. From the cysteine through the phenylalanine, the CDR3 covers 16 amino acids. The entry retains the CDR3 DNA only, 48 bases that are in frame from base 1. Taken from the germline V gene, the CDR1 and CDR2 loops are KGHSH and LQKENI. Participants in the prospective study were aged 18 to 89 years, lived in 20 to 25 United States geographic areas, and enrolled through a virtual design. Cohort assignment in the prospective study relied on participant-reported clinical history from a screening survey and a study questionnaire. ImmuneRACE Cohort 3 recovered participants were defined by two consecutive negative NP/OP PCR tests, healthcare professional clearance, or symptom resolution. Mobile phlebotomists in the prospective study collected whole blood, serum and a nasopharyngeal or oropharyngeal swab from every participant. Participants in the prospective study had the option to provide additional blood draws and questionnaires over an approximately 2-month period. Before DNA extraction, blood samples from the prospective study were shipped at room temperature or frozen.

TCRbeta CDR3 regions were amplified from genomic DNA using the immunoSEQ Assay, a bias-controlled multiplex PCR. The authors processed their data as follows. Within the assay, amplification of reference gene primers was used to estimate how many nucleated cells each sample contained. To quantify the absolute abundance of each unique TCRbeta CDR3 rearrangement, sequence reads were collapsed and filtered. For each sample, productive Simpson clonality was calculated as the square root of Simpson's diversity index over productive rearrangements. Sourced from immuneACCESS, this table was stored by TCRdb with only in-frame sequences that have V and J called. A share of the clones is absent; for the studies checked, an unresolved V gene accounts for under half, and the remainder has no known explanation. Clonal size and the V and J genes are those of that table, whereas D and trimming came from the DNA. Across this sample there are roughly 500,000 clones, with 85% to 90% seen only once. The ten largest clones add up to approximately 2% of the sample.

The receptor was isolated from a woman aged 40 to 50 who had recovered from COVID-19. Here the chain combines TRBV18 and TRBJ1-1; tentative D gene TRBD1, with 6 bases matching. What was sequenced was PBMCs or T cells enriched from blood (not recorded which). The CDR3 has the sequence CASSPNPGTRNTEAFF. The sequenced DNA: TGTGCCAGCTCACCGAACCCGGGGACAAGGAACACTGAAGCTTTCTTT.